The next 26 T cell receptor beta chains were all read from a single sample in a study of cytomegalovirus exposure and HLA in healthy donors. The PCR contained 60 Vbeta and 13 Jbeta primers. Profiled with immunoSEQ multiplex PCR; TCRdb holds only in-frame clones, not every one. The data contain 80,000 to 130,000 clones, approximately 80% of them singletons. Material for sequencing was PBMCs. The origin of the receptors is a woman aged 18-30 years in good health and CMV-seronegative.

This chain joins TRBV10-3 and TRBJ2-1; D uncertain. Germline assignment: CDR1 ENHRY and CDR2 SYGVKD. The V end lost 3 bases, the J end lost 10 bases, and 19 bases lay between the germline ends. The CDR3 is 15 amino acids. The DNA for the CDR3 is TGTGCCATCAGTGATAGTTACGATAAGCACCCAGAGCAGTTCTTC. It encodes CAISDSYDKHPEQFF.

The chain joins TRBV27 to TRBJ2-5, with D perhaps matching TRBD1 (5 bases). The germline V and J ends were trimmed by 3 bases and 2 bases, with 13 bases remaining between them. The CDR3 sequence is 15 residues long. Germline V CDR1 and CDR2: MNHEY, SMNVEV (reference sequence). The CDR3 sequence is CASSFLGQRQETQYF. The CDR3 nucleotides are TGTGCCAGCAGTTTCTTGGGGCAACGACAAGAGACCCAGTACTTC.

This clone came up once. The V gene is TRBV12-5, the J gene TRBJ2-1; 9 bases agree with TRBD1. CDR1 and CDR2 (germline): LGHNT, FRNRAP. V shed 7 bases and J 5 bases; nucleotides not matched to a gene: 3. This CDR3 has 13 residues. The CDR3: CASAWTGDNEQFF. Here the CDR3 DNA reads TGTGCTAGTGCCTGGACAGGGGACAATGAGCAGTTCTTC.

V is TRBV7-9 and J is TRBJ2-1; TRBD2 matches 7 bases. The CDR3 length is 15 residues. Losses at the gene ends were 3 bases for V and 5 bases for J; bases not matched to a gene: 7. Per the germline V gene, CDR1 is SEHNR and CDR2 is FQNEAQ (reference sequence). This CDR3 reads CASSFEAGRNNEQFF. The CDR3 DNA sequence: TGTGCCAGCAGCTTCGAAGCGGGGAGAAACAATGAGCAGTTCTTC. The variable domain in full, with the rest retrieved from reference TRBV7-9 and TRBJ2-1, is DTGVSQNPRHKITKRGQNVTFRCDPISEHNRLYWYRQTLGQGPEFLTYFQNEAQLEKSRLLSDRFSAERPKGSFSTLEIQRTEQGDSAMYLCASSFEAGRNNEQFFGPGTRLTVL.

The gene calls are TRBV5-1 and TRBJ2-7, with 8 bases aligning to TRBD1. The CDR3 contains 15 residues. The germline V gene encodes CDR1 SGHRS and CDR2 YFSETQ. V lost 1 base, J lost 5 bases, and 8 bases stayed unmatched. CDR3 residues: CASSLRGQGRDEQYF. In DNA, the CDR3 is TGCGCCAGCAGCTTGCGTGGACAGGGACGCGACGAGCAGTACTTC. Using reference TRBV5-1 and TRBJ2-7 for the parts outside the CDR3, the full variable domain is KAGVTQTPRYLIKTRGQQVTLSCSPISGHRSVSWYQQTPGQGLQFLFEYFSETQRNKGNFPGRFSGRQFSNSRSEMNVSTLELGDSALYLCASSLRGQGRDEQYFGPGTRLTVT.

V and J are TRBV18 and TRBJ2-7, with TRBD1 as a possible D gene (5 bases). The ends were cut back, 1 base at V and 0 bases at J, with 13 bases in the middle. The germline CDR1 and CDR2 sequences are KGHSH and LQKENI. The CDR3 consists of 16 residues. Written as DNA, the CDR3 is TGTGCCAGCTCACCACTGGGGCAGGCAAACTCCTACGAGCAGTACTTC. Translation: CASSPLGQANSYEQYF.

The chain employs TRBV5-1 and TRBJ2-3, with no clear D. Germline-derived CDR1 and CDR2 are SGHRS and YFSETQ. V gave up 1 base and J gave up 0 bases, with 12 bases separating them. There are 16 residues in the CDR3. The CDR3: CASSLFYRTSTDTQYF. The CDR3 coding sequence is TGCGCCAGCAGCTTGTTTTACAGAACTAGCACAGATACGCAGTATTTT.

The rearrangement joins TRBV7-9 to TRBJ2-5; D may be TRBD1 (6 bases). The germline gives CDR1 SEHNR, CDR2 FQNEAQ (reference sequence). This CDR3 contains 14 residues. Between the trimmed V and J ends, which lost 5 bases and 3 bases, there was a span of 13 bases. In nucleotides, the CDR3 is TGTGCCAGCAGCGAGATAAACAGGGAAGAGACCCAGTACTTC. Amino acid sequence: CASSEINREETQYF.

The V call is TRBV28, the J call TRBJ2-5; D is undetermined. Germline V gene data show CDR1 as MDHEN and CDR2 as SYDVKM. CDR3 length: 14 amino acids. V shed 4 bases and J shed 0 bases, with 9 bases lying between them. The CDR3 spells CASSYQRYQETQYF. Here the CDR3 DNA reads TGTGCCAGCAGTTATCAACGGTACCAAGAGACCCAGTACTTC.

The J gene is TRBJ2-3, the V gene TRBV7-2, with TRBD2 matching 7 bases. The junction had 5 bases not matched to a gene; V was cut back by 0 bases and J by 2 bases. Germline assignment: CDR1 SGHTA and CDR2 FQGNSA. The CDR3 runs to 16 residues. The DNA for the CDR3 is TGTGCCAGCAGCTTAGCGGGAGGGCCCTCCACAGATACGCAGTATTTT. This encodes CASSLAGGPSTDTQYF.

This rearrangement joins TRBV4-3 to TRBJ2-1, with TRBD1 matching 7 bases. The CDR3 covers 17 residues. CDR1 is LGHNA, CDR2 YSLEER, per germline. V lost 0 bases and J lost 3; bases outside the gene matches: 8. This CDR3 reads CASSQDLDRVNYNEQFF. The CDR3 coding sequence is TGCGCCAGCAGCCAAGACCTCGACAGGGTAAACTACAATGAGCAGTTCTTC.

J is TRBJ2-5 and V is TRBV4-2; D unclear. The germline gives CDR1 LGHNA, CDR2 YNFKEQ. The CDR3 totals 14 residues. With 0 bases removed from V and 2 bases from J, the gap between germline ends came to 7 bases. CDR3 residues: CASSQDLSQETQYF. The CDR3 nucleotides are TGTGCCAGCAGCCAAGATCTGAGTCAAGAGACCCAGTACTTC.

The rearrangement joins TRBV21-1 to TRBJ1-6; the table's D call TRBD1 went unverified against the DNA. TRBV21-1 is a listed pseudogene. The CDR3 runs 17 residues. The CDR3 DNA reads as TGTGCCAGCAGCAGGTCCGGGACAGGGTTCTATAATTCACCCCTCCACTTT. It encodes CASSRSGTGFYNSPLHF.

J is TRBJ1-1 and V is TRBV29-1; D may be TRBD1 (6 bases). The germline V gene has CDR1 SQVTM and CDR2 ANQGSEA. This CDR3 contains 14 residues. V was pared by 7 bases and J by 1 base, with 16 bases between. The CDR3 region is CSALGQGPNTEAFF. The CDR3 DNA follows: TGCAGCGCGCTGGGGCAGGGGCCGAACACTGAAGCTTTCTTT. Full variable domain (remainder filled in from reference TRBV29-1 and TRBJ1-1): SAVISQKPSRDICQRGTSLTIQCQVDSQVTMMFWYRQQPGQSLTLIATANQGSEATYESGFVIDKFPISRPNLTFSTLTVSNMSPEDSSIYLCSALGQGPNTEAFFGQGTRLTVV.

The chain carries TRBV10-3 and TRBJ2-2; D remains unclear. V lost 2 bases and J lost 9, with 10 bases in between. The germline V gene has CDR1 ENHRY and CDR2 SYGVKD. The CDR3 is 13 amino acids. CDR3 coding DNA: TGTGCCATCAGTGAGGGGCTGAATCGGGAGCTGTTTTTT. Its protein is CAISEGLNRELFF.

The V call is TRBV7-9, the J call TRBJ1-6; unclear D gene. The CDR3 has 16 amino acids. The germline V gene has CDR1 SEHNR and CDR2 FQNEAQ (reference sequence). V dropped 4 bases and J dropped 0 bases, with 10 bases sitting between them. CDR3 sequence (DNA): TGTGCCAGCAGCTCCCCAATGAGCTCCTATAATTCACCCCTCCACTTT. It yields the protein CASSSPMSSYNSPLHF.

In its sample, this clone was seen a few times. This chain joins TRBV29-1 and TRBJ2-3; 11 bases line up with TRBD1. Germline trimming cut 1 base from V and 4 bases from J; bases unmatched to any gene: 1. Germline lookup yields CDR1 SQVTM and CDR2 ANQGSEA. The CDR3 consists of 14 residues. The CDR3 DNA follows: TGCAGCGTTGAAGTGGGACAGGGGGCAGATACGCAGTATTTT. Translating gives CSVEVGQGADTQYF.

The chain recombines TRBV4-2 with TRBJ2-1, with D perhaps TRBD2 (5 bases). Deletions cut 1 base from V and 0 bases from J, with 7 bases between. In germline, CDR1 is LGHNA, CDR2 YNFKEQ. The CDR3 totals 15 residues. CDR3 sequence (DNA): TGTGCCAGCAGCCAAGTTGGGAGCTCCTACAATGAGCAGTTCTTC. Translated, it gives CASSQVGSSYNEQFF.

The V and J genes are TRBV30 and TRBJ1-2, with D unclear. Germline V gene lookup returns CDR1 GTSNPN and CDR2 SVGIG (reference sequence). This CDR3 has 14 amino acids. Trimming took off 0 bases at V and 7 bases at J, with 15 bases between the two ends. The CDR3 DNA reads as TGTGCCTGGAGTGTAAGTCGGTCCCAAAGTGGCTACACCTTC. This gives the protein CAWSVSRSQSGYTF.

This rearrangement joins TRBV7-2 to TRBJ1-1, with TRBD1 as a possible D gene (5 bases). From germline, CDR1 is SGHTA and CDR2 FQGNSA. The CDR3 sequence is 14 residues long. Trimming left V 1 base short and J 4 bases short, with 10 bases between. CDR3 residues: CASSLVGRATEAFF. DNA for the CDR3: TGTGCCAGCAGCTTAGTGGGCAGGGCCACTGAAGCTTTCTTT.

The chain employs TRBV7-2 and TRBJ1-6, with D tentatively TRBD1 (6 bases). The germline CDR1 and CDR2 sequences are SGHTA and FQGNSA. Trimming took 3 bases from V and 10 from J, leaving 13 bases between them. This CDR3 has 14 residues. The CDR3 loop is CASSLTGVDSPLHF. The CDR3 DNA reads as TGTGCCAGCAGCTTGACAGGAGTTGACTCACCCCTCCACTTT.

The chain links TRBV10-3 to TRBJ2-5; TRBD1 matches 8 bases. The CDR3 has 13 residues. V gave up 6 bases and J gave up 3 bases; unmatched junction bases: 3. Germline V gene data show CDR1 as ENHRY and CDR2 as SYGVKD. CDR3 in amino acids: CAIRPTGEETQYF. The CDR3 nucleotides are TGTGCCATCAGGCCGACAGGGGAAGAGACCCAGTACTTC.

The chain has TRBV14 and TRBJ2-5; no clear D. With 1 base removed from V and 7 bases from J, the gap between germline ends came to 10 bases. The CDR3 consists of 13 residues. CDR1 is SGHDN and CDR2 is FVKESK in the germline V gene. The CDR3 loop reads CASSQVRIGTQYF. CDR3 DNA: TGTGCCAGCAGCCAAGTCAGGATCGGGACCCAGTACTTC.

This sequence joins TRBV23-1 and TRBJ1-2; 10 positions match TRBD1. TRBV23-1 is placed among ORFs of uncertain function. This CDR3 is built from 18 residues. With 5 bases clipped from V and 8 bases from J, the junction kept 20 bases outside the gene matches. CDR3 in DNA: TGCGCCAGCAGTTCTAGCGACAGGGGGCCGGTGAAGTTAGGGGGCTACACCTTC. Its protein product is CASSSSDRGPVKLGGYTF.

CDR3 in amino acids: CAIKTGASSYEQYF. The CDR3 region has the DNA TGTGCCATTAAGACAGGGGCTAGCTCCTACGAGCAGTACTTC. The genes are TRBV10-3 and TRBJ2-7; 8 positions agree with TRBD1. Looked up from germline, CDR1 is ENHRY and CDR2 is SYGVKD. The CDR3 loop spans 14 amino acids. The V segment lost 9 bases and the J segment 0 bases; nucleotides outside the gene matches: 7.

This chain connects TRBV28 to TRBJ2-3; 12 nucleotides match TRBD2. In germline, CDR1 is MDHEN, CDR2 SYDVKM. The CDR3 extends over 18 amino acids. V gave up 8 bases and J gave up 3 bases; unmatched junction bases: 15. CDR3 bases: TGTGCCAGCGGACCCCTCCCTAGCGGGAGGGCCCTAACAGATACGCAGTATTTT. As protein: CASGPLPSGRALTDTQYF.